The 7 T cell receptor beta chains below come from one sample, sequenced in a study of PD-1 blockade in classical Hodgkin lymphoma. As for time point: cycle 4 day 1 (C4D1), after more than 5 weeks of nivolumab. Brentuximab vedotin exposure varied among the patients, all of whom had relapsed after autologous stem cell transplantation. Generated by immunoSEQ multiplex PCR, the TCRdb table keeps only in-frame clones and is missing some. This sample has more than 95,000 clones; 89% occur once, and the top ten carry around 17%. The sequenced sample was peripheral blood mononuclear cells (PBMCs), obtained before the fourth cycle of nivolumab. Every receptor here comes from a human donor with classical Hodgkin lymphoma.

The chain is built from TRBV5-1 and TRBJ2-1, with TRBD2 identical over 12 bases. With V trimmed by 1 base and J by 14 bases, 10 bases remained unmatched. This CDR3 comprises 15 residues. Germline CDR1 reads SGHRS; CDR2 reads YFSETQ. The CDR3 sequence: CASSLRLAGEPREFF. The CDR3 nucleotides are TGCGCCAGCAGCTTGAGACTAGCGGGAGAGCCGCGGGAGTTCTTC.

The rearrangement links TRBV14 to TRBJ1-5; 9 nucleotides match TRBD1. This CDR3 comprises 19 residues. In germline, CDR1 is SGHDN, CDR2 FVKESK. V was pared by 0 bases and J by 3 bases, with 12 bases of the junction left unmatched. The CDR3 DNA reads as TGTGCCAGCAGCCAAGATACTTGGCCCGGGACAGGGTACAATCAGCCCCAGCATTTT. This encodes CASSQDTWPGTGYNQPQHF.

In DNA, the CDR3 is TGCGCCAGCCGAGGAAAAGGGACTAGCGGGACCCATGAGCAGTTCTTC. The encoded protein is CASRGKGTSGTHEQFF. The genes are TRBV4-1 and TRBJ2-1; TRBD2 matches at 13 bases. The V gene's germline CDR1 is MGHRA and CDR2 YSYEKL. The trim removed 8 bases at V and 8 bases at J, leaving 12 bases unmatched. The CDR3 spans 16 residues.

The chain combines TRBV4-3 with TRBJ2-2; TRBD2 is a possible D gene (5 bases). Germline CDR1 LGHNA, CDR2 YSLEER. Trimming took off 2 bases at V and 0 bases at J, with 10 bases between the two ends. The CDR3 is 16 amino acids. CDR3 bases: TGCGCCAGCAGCCAACTCCCAGCGGCGAACACCGGGGAGCTGTTTTTT. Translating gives CASSQLPAANTGELFF.

This CDR3 is CASSVRTGLGSYGYTF. Written as DNA, the CDR3 is TGCGCCAGCAGCGTCCGGACAGGGTTAGGGTCCTATGGCTACACCTTC. The rearrangement links TRBV5-1 to TRBJ1-2; TRBD1 agrees at 8 bases. CDR3 length: 16 residues. The V and J ends lost 4 bases and 4 bases, in that order; junction bases with no gene match: 12. CDR1 and CDR2 (germline): SGHRS, YFSETQ.

CDR3 residues: CASSIDRGPYGYTF. Here the CDR3 DNA reads TGCGCCAGCAGCATTGACAGGGGTCCCTATGGCTACACCTTC. The chain combines TRBV5-1 with TRBJ1-2, with TRBD1 identical over 8 bases. V trimming: 4 bases; J trimming: 4 bases; junction bases outside the gene matches: 6. The CDR3 loop spans 14 amino acids. The germline V gene encodes CDR1 SGHRS and CDR2 YFSETQ.

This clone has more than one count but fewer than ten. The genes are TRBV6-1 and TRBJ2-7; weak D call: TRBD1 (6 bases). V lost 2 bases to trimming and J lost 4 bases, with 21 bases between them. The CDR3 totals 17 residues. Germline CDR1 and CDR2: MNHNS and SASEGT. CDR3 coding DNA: TGTGCCAGCAGTGAACGAAAAACGACAGGCGGACGTTACGAGCAGTACTTC. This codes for CASSERKTTGGRYEQYF.